The source of this TCR beta chain is a study of cytomegalovirus exposure and HLA in healthy donors. Study outcomes and limitations: Both high specificity and high sensitivity reportedly marked the classifier's diagnosis of cytomegalovirus status. Most TCR sequences showed up rarely, but some public TCRs showed up in many donors. In vitro experiments confirmed that three CMV-associated chains were specific for CMV antigens.

Trimming took off 1 base at V and 1 base at J, with 10 bases between the two ends. Per the germline V gene, CDR1 is SGHAT and CDR2 is FQNNGV. The CDR3 consists of 15 residues. Measured with immunoSEQ multiplex PCR; TCRdb has only the in-frame clones, and not every one. The sample lists 100,000 to 150,000 clones; around 88% were seen once. Regarding this clone: What it binds is not known.

Sequenced: PBMCs. This chain links TRBV11-2 with TRBJ1-1, with D possibly matching TRBD1 (6 bases). This clonotype originated in a man aged 18 to 30 in good health and CMV-seronegative. The CDR3 bases are TGTGCCAGCAGCTTAGCTCCCAGGGGGAACACTGAAGCTTTCTTT. This codes for CASSLAPRGNTEAFF.